Listed here is a single T cell receptor beta chain. Its specificity is not known. The sample is drawn from a study of long-term antiretroviral therapy in people with HIV. Study-wide context: Of all samples, the earliest predate the 2015 immediate-ART recommendation by about a decade.

Study findings and constraints: Post-ART samples showed increased diversity that remained below transplant donor control levels.

Researchers ran immunoSEQ v3.0 at survey level. Sequencing used immunoSEQ multiplex PCR; TCRdb keeps in-frame clones, though not all of them. Of roughly 45,000 clones listed, around four fifths are singletons. The CDR3 has 12 amino acids. Between the trimmed V and J ends, which lost 0 bases and 5 bases, there was a span of 4 bases. The germline CDR1 and CDR2 sequences are SGDLS and YYNGEE. This clonotype was sampled from a woman between 18 and 29 years old with HIV. V and J are TRBV9 and TRBJ2-3; D gene uncertain. Sequences were derived from unsorted PBMCs, sampled 0.8 years after starting antiretroviral therapy. The CDR3 loop reads CASSVVGDTQYF. The CDR3 bases are TGTGCCAGCAGCGTAGTTGGAGATACGCAGTATTTT.